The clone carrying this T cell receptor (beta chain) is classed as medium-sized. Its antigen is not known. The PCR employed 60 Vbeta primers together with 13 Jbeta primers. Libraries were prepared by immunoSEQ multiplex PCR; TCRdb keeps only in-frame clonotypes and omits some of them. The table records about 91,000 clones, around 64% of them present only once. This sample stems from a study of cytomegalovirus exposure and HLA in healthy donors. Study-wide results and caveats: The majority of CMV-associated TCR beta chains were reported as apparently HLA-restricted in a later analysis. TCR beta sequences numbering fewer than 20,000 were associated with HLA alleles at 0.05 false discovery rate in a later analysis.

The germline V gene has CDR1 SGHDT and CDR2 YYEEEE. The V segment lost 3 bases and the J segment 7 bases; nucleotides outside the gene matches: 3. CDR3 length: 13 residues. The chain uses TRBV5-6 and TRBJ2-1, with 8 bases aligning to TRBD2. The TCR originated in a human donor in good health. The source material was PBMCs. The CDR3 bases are TGTGCCAGCAGCTCGGGGGGGAGGAATGAGCAGTTCTTC. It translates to CASSSGGRNEQFF. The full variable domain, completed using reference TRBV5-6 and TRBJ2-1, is DAGVTQSPTHLIKTRGQQVTLRCSPKSGHDTVSWYQQALGQGPQFIFQYYEEEERQRGNFPDRFSGHQFPNYSSELNVNALLLGDSALYLCASSSGGRNEQFFGPGTRLTVL.